These 21 T cell receptor beta chains share one sample of origin, sequenced in a study of T cell responses to AZD1222 COVID-19 vaccine (TCRdb year 2021). The library relied on the immunoSEQ multiplex PCR assay. Drawn from immuneACCESS, this table holds only the in-frame rearrangements with V and J called that TCRdb kept. Clones are partly lost; checked studies trace under half to an unresolved V gene and leave the rest unexplained. Here the sample has 100,000 to 130,000 clones; around 91% occur a single time. The ten largest make up less than 25% of the sample. The meaning of the sample's time point label: baseline before first vaccination. This material consisted of peripheral blood, taken on day 0 of AZD1222 vaccination. Source of these receptors: an adult in good health.

In this sample, this clone turned up once. An end of the junction differs from the germline gene, which may be a read error. The chain employs TRBV29-1 and TRBJ1-5, with a possible D match to TRBD1 (5 bases). CDR1 and CDR2 from the germline V gene are SQVTM and ANQGSEA. The CDR3 is made up of 13 amino acids. The CDR3 DNA follows: TGCAGCGTTGCTGGGACGGACAATCGGCCCCAGCATTTT. This encodes CSVAGTDNRPQHF.

The chain carries TRBV27 and TRBJ1-5, with 7 bases fitting TRBD1. The CDR3 totals 16 residues. Germline trimming cut 2 bases from V and 7 bases from J; bases unmatched to any gene: 11. From germline, CDR1 is MNHEY and CDR2 SMNVEV (reference sequence). Here the CDR3 DNA reads TGTGCCAGCAGTTTAATGGGGGCAGGGGGAAACCAGCCCCAGCATTTT. Its protein product is CASSLMGAGGNQPQHF.

This clone was found once. This chain uses TRBV4-3 with TRBJ2-1; D is unclear. The CDR3 is 20 residues long. Germline V CDR1 and CDR2: LGHNA, YSLEER. Trimming removed 0 bases at V and 0 bases at J, with 21 bases between. This chain's CDR3 is CASSQDASFGPPSSYNEQFF. The CDR3 nucleotides are TGCGCCAGCAGCCAAGATGCCTCCTTCGGACCTCCGAGCTCCTACAATGAGCAGTTCTTC.

V usage is TRBV13 and J usage is TRBJ2-5; 7 bases map to TRBD2. Germline loops: CDR1 PRHDT, CDR2 FYEKMQ (reference sequence). After removal of 0 bases from V and 7 bases from J, the junction contained 5 bases not matched to a gene. This CDR3 is built from 14 residues. Here the CDR3 reads CASSLGPGEGTQYF. The CDR3 coding sequence is TGTGCCAGCAGCTTAGGCCCTGGGGAGGGGACCCAGTACTTC.

This chain joins TRBV5-4 and TRBJ1-4; TRBD1 matches 10 bases. This CDR3 is 15 amino acids long. Trimming removed 5 bases from V and 5 bases from J; junction bases left unmatched: 6. Germline CDR1 SGHNT, CDR2 YYREEE (reference sequence). The CDR3 reads CASRQTGGGNEKLFF. The CDR3 DNA reads as TGTGCCAGCAGACAGACAGGGGGCGGAAATGAAAAACTGTTTTTT.

This chain links TRBV19 with TRBJ1-4, with 9 bases fitting TRBD1. The CDR3 loop spans 14 amino acids. Germline V gives CDR1 LNHDA, CDR2 SQIVND (reference sequence). J was trimmed by 6 bases and V by 3 bases; bases with no gene match: 2. CDR3 coding DNA: TGTGCCAGTAGTATGGGACAGGGTGATGAAAAACTGTTTTTT. The encoded protein is CASSMGQGDEKLFF. Combining the CDR3 with reference TRBV19 and TRBJ1-4 gives the whole variable domain DGGITQSPKYLFRKEGQNVTLSCEQNLNHDAMYWYRQDPGQGLRLIYYSQIVNDFQKGDIAEGYSVSREKKESFPLTVTSAQKNPTAFYLCASSMGQGDEKLFFGSGTQLSVL.

This chain connects TRBV5-6 to TRBJ2-1; 9 bases line up with TRBD2. The CDR3 sequence is 16 residues long. V shed 4 bases and J 2 bases; nucleotides not matched to a gene: 7. The germline V gene has CDR1 SGHDT and CDR2 YYEEEE. As DNA, the CDR3 is TGTGCCAGCAGCCCTCCTGGCGGGGGGGCCTACAATGAGCAGTTCTTC. Its translation: CASSPPGGGAYNEQFF.

The CDR3 DNA is TGTGCCACCAGCAGAGCGGGGGAGGGGGTAAACATTCAGTACTTC. This sequence encodes CATSRAGEGVNIQYF. The rearrangement joins TRBV15 to TRBJ2-4; weak D call: TRBD2 (7 bases). CDR1 is LNHNV and CDR2 is YYDKDF in the germline V gene (reference sequence). The CDR3 consists of 15 residues. The V end was cut by 1 base, the J end by 6 bases, with 13 bases between.

This clone was found a few times. This rearrangement joins TRBV4-1 to TRBJ1-5, with a tentative D call TRBD1 (6 bases). The CDR3 contains 17 residues. V was clipped by 5 bases and J by 0 bases, with 17 bases between them. Per the germline V gene, CDR1 is MGHRA and CDR2 is YSYEKL. The CDR3 coding sequence is TGCGCCAGCAGCAACCAAGGGGGGCCCATTAGCAATCAGCCCCAGCATTTT. It specifies CASSNQGGPISNQPQHF.

The chain carries TRBV6-5 and TRBJ2-1; 8 bases are shared with TRBD1. The CDR3 is 13 amino acids. Germline V gene lookup returns CDR1 MNHEY and CDR2 SVGAGI. With V trimmed by 6 bases and J by 6 bases, 4 bases remained unmatched. CDR3 amino acids: CASSSDRGNEQFF. The CDR3 DNA reads TGTGCCAGCAGCTCCGACAGGGGCAATGAGCAGTTCTTC.

This chain connects TRBV19 to TRBJ1-4, with unresolved D. This CDR3 contains 15 residues. Deletions cut 4 bases from V and 0 bases from J, with 9 bases between. Germline V gene lookup returns CDR1 LNHDA and CDR2 SQIVND (reference sequence). CDR3 residues: CASSKGPATNEKLFF. In nucleotides, the CDR3 is TGTGCCAGTAGTAAGGGCCCCGCAACTAATGAAAAACTGTTTTTT. Combining the CDR3 with reference TRBV19 and TRBJ1-4 gives the whole variable domain DGGITQSPKYLFRKEGQNVTLSCEQNLNHDAMYWYRQDPGQGLRLIYYSQIVNDFQKGDIAEGYSVSREKKESFPLTVTSAQKNPTAFYLCASSKGPATNEKLFFGSGTQLSVL.

Only a few counts were recorded for this clone. The chain joins TRBV21-1 to TRBJ2-4. TRBV21-1 is listed as a pseudogene. This CDR3 contains 13 residues. The CDR3 sequence is CASSKSQKNIQYF. CDR3 nucleotide sequence: TGTGCCAGCAGCAAAAGCCAGAAAAACATTCAGTACTTC.

The chain uses TRBV6-2 or TRBV6-3 and TRBJ1-3, with D tentatively TRBD1 (6 bases). The V and J ends lost 6 bases and 2 bases respectively, with 11 bases between them. CDR3 length: 14 amino acids. Germline CDR1 and CDR2: MNHEY and SVGEGT. CDR3 sequence reads: CASSRGLPGNTIYF. For the CDR3, the DNA is TGTGCCAGCAGCAGGGGTCTGCCTGGAAACACCATATATTTT.

V and J are TRBV18 and TRBJ2-5, with D possibly matching TRBD1 (5 bases). Trimming took off 2 bases at V and 3 bases at J, with 7 bases between the two ends. The CDR3 is made up of 13 amino acids. Germline V gene data show CDR1 as KGHSH and CDR2 as LQKENI. This chain's CDR3 is CASSPDRKETQYF. The CDR3 nucleotides read TGTGCCAGCTCACCAGACAGAAAAGAGACCCAGTACTTC.

The chain combines TRBV6-5 with TRBJ2-7; 9 bases line up with TRBD2. The CDR3 loop spans 16 amino acids. With 0 bases clipped from V and 3 bases from J, the junction kept 6 bases outside the gene matches. Germline lookup yields CDR1 MNHEY and CDR2 SVGAGI. The CDR3 region has the DNA TGTGCCAGCAGTTACTCAGACCCAGCGGGGGGCTACGAGCAGTACTTC. It translates to CASSYSDPAGGYEQYF.

The CDR3 here is CASSQGSRTQYF. The CDR3, as DNA: TGTGCCAGCAGCCAGGGTTCGCGGACCCAGTACTTC. The J gene is TRBJ2-5, the V gene TRBV16; no definite D call. The CDR3 is made up of 12 amino acids. CDR1 is KGHSY, CDR2 FQNENV, per germline. The V end was cut by 3 bases, the J end by 7 bases, with 9 bases between.

The chain combines TRBV2 with TRBJ2-2; 7 bases map to TRBD2. Unmatched junction bases numbered 10, after V lost 7 bases and J lost 5 bases. The CDR3 length is 15 residues. Per germline, CDR1 SNHLY and CDR2 FYNNEI. The CDR3 spells CASKALLAETGELFF. DNA for the CDR3: TGTGCCAGCAAAGCCCTCCTAGCGGAAACCGGGGAGCTGTTTTTT.

This clone has just one count. CDR3 bases: TGTGCCAGCAGCTTAGTGAGATCCTACAATGAGCAGTTCTTC. Translated: CASSLVRSYNEQFF. The V and J genes are TRBV7-8 and TRBJ2-1, with D unresolved. CDR3 length equals 14 residues. V lost 1 base to trimming and J lost 1 base, with 5 bases between them. The germline gives CDR1 SGHVS, CDR2 FQNEAQ. Full variable domain (outside the CDR3, taken from reference TRBV7-8 and TRBJ2-1): GAGVSQSPRYKVAKRGQDVALRCDPISGHVSLFWYQQALGQGPEFLTYFQNEAQLDKSGLPSDRFFAERPEGSVSTLKIQRTQQEDSAVYLCASSLVRSYNEQFFGPGTRLTVL.

Turning to this clone: An end of the junction differs from the germline gene, which may be a read error. The CDR3 sequence: CASSIGGQGQPQHF. CDR3 nucleotide sequence: TGTGCCAGTAGCATAGGCGGACAGGGGCAGCCCCAGCATTTT. The rearrangement uses TRBV19 and TRBJ1-5; the match to TRBD1 covers 9 bases. Germline CDR1 is LNHDA and CDR2 is SQIVND (reference sequence). The CDR3 contains 14 residues.

The CDR3: CASSKQGIANYGYTF. The CDR3 nucleotides read TGTGCCAGCAGCAAACAGGGGATAGCTAACTATGGCTACACCTTC. The chain joins TRBV6-2 or TRBV6-3 to TRBJ1-2; 7 nucleotides match TRBD1. Unmatched junction bases numbered 7, after V lost 6 bases and J lost 0 bases. CDR1 is MNHEY, CDR2 SVGEGT, per germline. This CDR3 region has 15 residues.

This chain connects TRBV7-9 to TRBJ2-2; no definite D call. The CDR3 length is 12 residues. The V gene lost 1 base and the J gene lost 4 bases, with 1 base spanning the gap. Germline CDR1 SEHNR, CDR2 FQNEAQ (reference sequence). Here the CDR3 DNA reads TGTGCCAGCAGCTTAGGCACCGGGGAGCTGTTTTTT. This encodes CASSLGTGELFF.